These 5 T cell receptor beta chains were sequenced from one sample in a study of blood T cell repertoires in COVID-19. The assay was immunoSEQ multiplex PCR, and TCRdb's table has in-frame clones only and misses some. Of some 200,000 clones in the sample, around 80% were seen once. The material sequenced was peripheral blood. Receptors originate from a woman in her 30s with COVID-19, enrolled during active disease.

This chain uses TRBV3-1 (or the pseudogene TRBV3-2) with TRBJ2-2; 9 bases agree with TRBD1. The V segment lost 4 bases and the J segment 4 bases; nucleotides outside the gene matches: 7. Germline CDR1 is LGHDT and CDR2 is YNNKEL (reference sequence). This CDR3 has 16 amino acids. The CDR3, as DNA: TGTGCCAGCAGCCGTGTCTTGGGACAGGGCACCGGGGAGCTGTTTTTT. Translated: CASSRVLGQGTGELFF.

The V and J genes are TRBV5-1 and TRBJ1-3; D not resolved. This CDR3 has 15 amino acids. Germline V lookup: CDR1 SGHRS, CDR2 YFSETQ. V was cut by 0 bases and J by 0 bases, with 7 bases left in between. The CDR3 DNA reads TGCGCCAGCAGCTTGGACGGGGACTCTGGAAACACCATATATTTT. Its protein product is CASSLDGDSGNTIYF.

The CDR3 loop is CASGSERSQYF. In DNA, the CDR3 is TGTGCCAGCGGGTCTGAGAGGTCCCAGTACTTC. The chain uses TRBV6-6 and TRBJ2-5; D is undetermined. Germline V gene lookup returns CDR1 MNHNY and CDR2 SVGAGI (reference sequence). V lost 8 bases and J lost 9, with 13 bases in between. This CDR3 spans 11 amino acids.

The V gene is TRBV18, the J gene TRBJ2-4; D perhaps matches TRBD1 (5 bases). The CDR3 length is 13 residues. Per the germline V gene, CDR1 is KGHSH and CDR2 is LQKENI. Trimming left V 0 bases short and J 9 bases short, with 9 bases between. The CDR3 DNA sequence: TGTGCCAGCTCACCACCGGCCCAGGGCATTCAGTACTTC. It translates to CASSPPAQGIQYF.

V usage is TRBV6-7 and J usage is TRBJ2-1; TRBD2 aligns across 13 bases. TRBV6-7 is assigned to the ORF class and has an uncertain function. V trimming: 4 bases; J trimming: 8 bases; junction bases outside the gene matches: 5. CDR3 size: 15 residues. CDR3 region: CASSFPGLAGYEQFF. CDR3 nucleotide sequence: TGTGCCAGCAGTTTTCCGGGACTAGCGGGGTATGAGCAGTTCTTC.